What follows are 16 T cell receptor beta chains derived from one specimen sequenced in a study of cytomegalovirus exposure and HLA in healthy donors (dated by TCRdb to the late 2010s). Library prep was done by the immunoSEQ multiplex PCR assay. For the multiplex PCR, a mixture combining 60 forward primers for TCR Vbeta segments and 13 reverse primers for TCR Jbeta segments was used. TCRdb re-hosts the immuneACCESS table, in-frame sequences only. Its copies lack some clones; in the studies checked, an unresolved V gene accounts for under half of them, and the cause for the rest is not known. This sample is represented by under 200,000 clones; roughly 87% of them were singletons. The ten largest make up 0.5% of the sample. The sequencing input was PBMCs. These receptors were obtained from a woman aged 45-60 years in good health and CMV-seronegative.

To note about this clone: This specimen includes other DNA sequences encoding the same CDR3. The chain employs TRBV5-6 and TRBJ1-2; possible D gene TRBD1, 5 bases. Germline V gene lookup returns CDR1 SGHDT and CDR2 YYEEEE. The CDR3 covers 13 residues. Trimming pared 3 bases from V and 5 bases from J, leaving 11 bases between. In DNA form, the CDR3 reads TGTGCCAGCAGCTCACAGGCCCATTATGGCTACACCTTC. Translating gives CASSSQAHYGYTF. Using reference TRBV5-6 and TRBJ1-2 for the parts outside the CDR3, the full variable domain is DAGVTQSPTHLIKTRGQQVTLRCSPKSGHDTVSWYQQALGQGPQFIFQYYEEEERQRGNFPDRFSGHQFPNYSSELNVNALLLGDSALYLCASSSQAHYGYTFGSGTRLTVV.

This chain connects TRBV6-5 to TRBJ2-5; 8 bases match TRBD2. This CDR3 has 15 residues. Trimming removed 8 bases from V and 5 bases from J; junction bases left unmatched: 13. The V gene's germline CDR1 is MNHEY and CDR2 SVGAGI. The CDR3 nucleotides are TGTGCCAGCGGAGGTGGACTAGCTTTGGAGGAGACCCAGTACTTC. Translating gives CASGGGLALEETQYF.

This clone was detected only once. The V gene is TRBV19, the J gene TRBJ1-1, with a weak D call TRBD1 (5 bases). Germline CDR1 is LNHDA and CDR2 is SQIVND (reference sequence). The CDR3 consists of 14 residues. V was cut by 9 bases and J by 1 base, with 15 bases left in between. CDR3 amino acids: CASQFGATNTEAFF. In DNA form, the CDR3 reads TGTGCCAGCCAATTTGGGGCGACGAACACTGAAGCTTTCTTT.

This clone was counted a single time. This chain links TRBV7-2 with TRBJ1-1; unclear D gene. The ends were cut back, 2 bases at V and 1 base at J, with 5 bases in the middle. The CDR3 is made up of 13 amino acids. CDR1 and CDR2 (germline): SGHTA, FQGNSA. CDR3 coding DNA: TGTGCCAGCAGCTTACCCGGGAACACTGAAGCTTTCTTT. It codes for CASSLPGNTEAFF.

J is TRBJ1-2 and V is TRBV10-1; a weak D match, TRBD1 (6 bases). Germline V gene data show CDR1 as WNHNN and CDR2 as SYGVQD (reference sequence). Trimming pared 3 bases from V and 4 bases from J, leaving 18 bases between. CDR3 length: 16 residues. The CDR3 DNA reads as TGCGCCAGCAGTGAAAACCCACAGGGATTTGGCTATGGCTACACCTTC. Its translation: CASSENPQGFGYGYTF.

The DNA of the CDR3 is TGTGCCTGGAAGCGCTCTGGAAACACCATATATTTT. It translates to CAWKRSGNTIYF. The chain has TRBV30 and TRBJ1-3; D remains ambiguous. The germline V gene has CDR1 GTSNPN and CDR2 SVGIG (reference sequence). V lost 4 bases to trimming and J lost 0 bases, with 4 bases between them. The CDR3 length is 12 residues.

The chain is built from TRBV19 and TRBJ1-2, with 7 bases matching TRBD1. The CDR3 runs 13 residues. The V gene end was trimmed by 6 bases and the J gene end by 5 bases; junction bases not matched to a gene: 6. Germline lookup yields CDR1 LNHDA and CDR2 SQIVND (reference sequence). The chain's CDR3 is CASRRQGWYGYTF. The CDR3 DNA follows: TGTGCCAGTAGAAGACAGGGTTGGTATGGCTACACCTTC.

The genes are TRBV6-1 and TRBJ2-7; tentative D call: TRBD2 (7 bases). CDR1 MNHNS and CDR2 SASEGT come from the germline V gene. V was pared by 1 base and J by 4 bases, with 14 bases between. The CDR3 contains 15 residues. CDR3 nucleotides: TGTGCCAGCAGTGAAGTTGGAGGGGGGGGATACGAGCAGTACTTC. It translates to CASSEVGGGGYEQYF.

The genes are TRBV5-1 and TRBJ2-3; 8 nucleotides match TRBD2. Germline CDR1 is SGHRS and CDR2 is YFSETQ. CDR3 length equals 15 residues. Trimming took 1 base from V and 1 from J; bases not matched to a gene: 2. CDR3 amino acids: CASSLPAGGTDTQYF. DNA for the CDR3: TGCGCCAGCAGCTTGCCAGCGGGGGGCACAGATACGCAGTATTTT.

This clone was recorded only once. The genes are TRBV20-1 and TRBJ2-5; D possibly corresponds to TRBD2 (7 bases). Germline values: CDR1 DFQATT, CDR2 SNEGSKA (reference sequence). The CDR3 runs to 11 residues. CDR3 region: CTRGRGETQYF. CDR3 DNA sequence: TGCACCCGGGGGCGGGGGGAGACCCAGTACTTC.

The chain couples TRBV12-2 to TRBJ1-5. TRBV12-2 counts as a pseudogene. The CDR3 length is 14 residues. The CDR3 DNA is TGTGCAAGTCGAGCGAACGGGGGCAATCAGCCCCAGCATTTT. The encoded protein is CASRANGGNQPQHF.

This chain links TRBV25-1 with TRBJ1-1; D gene ambiguous. CDR1 and CDR2 (germline): MGHDK, SYGVNS. The CDR3 runs 16 residues. Trimming took 1 base from V and 0 from J, leaving 12 bases between them. CDR3 loop: CASSESTIMMNTEAFF. The CDR3 coding sequence is TGTGCCAGCAGTGAATCCACTATCATGATGAACACTGAAGCTTTCTTT.

This clone was found a few times. The chain recombines TRBV27 with TRBJ2-5, with D perhaps matching TRBD2 (6 bases). The ends were cut back, 4 bases at V and 4 bases at J, with 19 bases in the middle. Germline assignment: CDR1 MNHEY and CDR2 SMNVEV (reference sequence). The CDR3 extends over 16 amino acids. The CDR3 nucleotides are TGTGCCAGCAGTTCCCCCGCGGGGATCGGACGAGAGACCCAGTACTTC. Translating it yields CASSSPAGIGRETQYF.

V usage is TRBV18 and J usage is TRBJ1-5, with TRBD1 matching over 7 bases. The CDR3 contains 13 residues. Germline V gene sequence: CDR1 KGHSH, CDR2 LQKENI. V dropped 4 bases and J dropped 5; count of bases not matched to a gene: 2. The DNA of the CDR3 is TGTGCCAGCTCACGGGACAGAGATCAGCCCCAGCATTTT. Translation: CASSRDRDQPQHF.

The V gene is TRBV2, the J gene TRBJ1-6; 11 bases map to TRBD1. The CDR3 has 13 residues. V gave up 7 bases and J gave up 10 bases; unmatched junction bases: 3. Germline CDR1 is SNHLY and CDR2 is FYNNEI. CDR3 amino acids: CASTRDRGSPLHF. The CDR3 DNA reads as TGTGCCAGCACCCGGGACAGGGGGTCACCCCTCCACTTT.

About this clone itself: Different DNA sequences within this sample yield the same CDR3. This rearrangement joins TRBV18 to TRBJ2-7; 8 bases align to TRBD1. V dropped 3 bases and J dropped 0; count of bases not matched to a gene: 1. In germline, CDR1 is KGHSH, CDR2 LQKENI. The CDR3 extends over 14 amino acids. CDR3 nucleotide sequence: TGTGCCAGCTCACCCGGACAGGGCTCCTACGAGCAGTACTTC. This codes for CASSPGQGSYEQYF. The variable domain in full, completed from reference TRBV18 and TRBJ2-7, reads NAGVMQNPRHLVRRRGQEARLRCSPMKGHSHVYWYRQLPEEGLKFMVYLQKENIIDESGMPKERFSAEFPKEGPSILRIQQVVRGDSAAYFCASSPGQGSYEQYFGPGTRLTVT.